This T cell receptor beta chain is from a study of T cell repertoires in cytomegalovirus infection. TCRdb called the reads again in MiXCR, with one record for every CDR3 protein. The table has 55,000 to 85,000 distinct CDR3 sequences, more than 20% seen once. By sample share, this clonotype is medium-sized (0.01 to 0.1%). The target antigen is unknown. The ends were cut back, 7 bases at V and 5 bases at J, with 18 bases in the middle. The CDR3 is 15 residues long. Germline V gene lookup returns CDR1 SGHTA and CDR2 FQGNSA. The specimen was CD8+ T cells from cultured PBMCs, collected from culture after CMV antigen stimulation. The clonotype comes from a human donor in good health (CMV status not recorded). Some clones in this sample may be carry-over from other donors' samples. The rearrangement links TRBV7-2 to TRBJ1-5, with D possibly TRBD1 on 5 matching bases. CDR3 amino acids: CASTLGWDFDQPQHF. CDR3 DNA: TGTGCCAGCACCCTAGGTTGGGACTTTGATCAGCCCCAGCATTTT.